Listed below are T cell receptor beta chains from one sample, sequenced in a study of T cell changes during pregnancy in multiple sclerosis. TCRdb keeps only in-frame clones here, not all; method: immunoSEQ multiplex PCR. The table includes some 47,000 clones, more than 75% detected once. The sequencing used CD8+ T cells from peripheral blood mononuclear cells, collected after pregnancy. The receptor set was obtained from a female donor in good health, enrolled as a control in a pregnancy study. CDR3s include the opening cysteine and the closing phenylalanine or tryptophan. D genes are given only for firm matches. Some rows mark clone size as missing; the rest say once, few, many or name a class of expanded clone.

TRBJ2-2,TRBV7-9,NA,NA,TGTGCCAGCAGCTCCGGGGTGCGCCAAGTCTCCGGGGAGCTGTTTTTT,CASSSGVRQVSGELFF
TRBJ1-1,TRBV6-1,NA,NA,TGTGCCAGCAGTGAGGGGGACATCAGACTCTGGAACACTGAAGCTTTCTTT,CASSEGDIRLWNTEAFF
TRBJ1-1,TRBV11-1,NA,NA,TGTGCCAGCAGTCGATACGGGGGATCCACTGAAGCTTTCTTT,CASSRYGGSTEAFF
TRBJ1-1,TRBV9,NA,NA,TGTGCCAGCAGCGCTAACACGGGCACTGAAGCTTTCTTT,CASSANTGTEAFF
TRBJ1-5,TRBV6-6,once,NA,TGTGCCAGCAGCAATCTTCACAGGGACAGCAATCAGCCCCAGCATTTT,CASSNLHRDSNQPQHF
TRBJ1-1,TRBV6-6,NA,NA,TGTGCCAGCAGTCCAGGGAACACTGAAGCTTTCTTT,CASSPGNTEAFF
TRBJ2-7,TRBV28,NA,TRBD2,TGTGCCAGCAGTTTCAGCGGGGAGACCTACGAGCAGTACTTC,CASSFSGETYEQYF
TRBJ1-1,TRBV4-3,few,NA,TGCGCCAGCAGGGCCAGGGGTAGCCCTGAAGCTTTCTTT,CASRARGSPEAFF
TRBJ2-7,TRBV15,NA,NA,TGTGCCACCAGCAGGGCAGAAGCGGTGAGTGAGCAGTACTTC,CATSRAEAVSEQYF
TRBJ1-2,TRBV4-1,NA,NA,TGCGCCAGCAGCCCTGTCACAGGAACTAACTATGGCTACACCTTC,CASSPVTGTNYGYTF
TRBJ1-1,TRBV27,NA,NA,TGTGCCAGCAGTTTATCGAGAGGCACTGAAGCTTTCTTT,CASSLSRGTEAFF
TRBJ1-2,TRBV19,NA,NA,TGTGCCAGTAGTATCTCTCCCGGAGACTACTATGGCTACACCTTC,CASSISPGDYYGYTF
TRBJ2-2,TRBV5-6,NA,TRBD2,TGTGCCAGCAGCGATGGGGGGGCGAACACCGGGGAGCTGTTTTTT,CASSDGGANTGELFF
TRBJ1-2,TRBV7-8,NA,NA,TGTGCCAGCAGCTTAGAGGTGACAGCTCCCTATGGCTACACCTTC,CASSLEVTAPYGYTF
TRBJ2-3,TRBV4-1,NA,TRBD2,TGCGCCAGCAGCCAAGAGGTAGCGGGGGGGCCGGGAGATACGCAGTATTTT,CASSQEVAGGPGDTQYF
TRBJ1-2,TRBV13,NA,NA,TGTGCCAGCAGCTTAGGCAAAGGGTGGACAGTCGGCTATGGCTACACCTTC,CASSLGKGWTVGYGYTF
TRBJ2-3,TRBV6-4,NA,TRBD2,TGTGCCAGCAGTGGGGGCCTCCCTAGCGGGGAAGGCACAGATACGCAGTATTTT,CASSGGLPSGEGTDTQYF
TRBJ1-3,TRBV7-9,NA,NA,TGTGCCAGCAGCTCACCTCAAAGAGTCACCATATATTTT,CASSSPQRVTIYF
TRBJ2-7,TRBV4-2,NA,TRBD2,TGTGCCAGCAGCCAAGCGGGGGGAGGGTTCGAGCAGTACTTC,CASSQAGGGFEQYF
TRBJ1-1,TRBV9,NA,NA,TGTGCCAGCAGCGTTTCGGGGGGGAACACTGAAGCTTTCTTT,CASSVSGGNTEAFF
TRBJ1-2,TRBV27,NA,TRBD1,TGTGCCAGCAGTTTCACAGGGGAACATGGCTACACCTTC,CASSFTGEHGYTF
TRBJ1-2,TRBV4-2,NA,TRBD1,TGTGCCAGCAGCCAACCGGGACAGGGAGACTATGGCTACACCTTC,CASSQPGQGDYGYTF
TRBJ2-1,TRBV27,NA,NA,TGTGCCAGCAGTTTACGGGGCTCCTACAATGAGCAGTTCTTC,CASSLRGSYNEQFF
TRBJ2-3,TRBV11-2,NA,TRBD2,TGTGCCAGCAGCTTAGAGGGACTAAGCACAGATACGCAGTATTTT,CASSLEGLSTDTQYF
TRBJ1-2,TRBV10-3,NA,NA,TGTGCCATCAGTGAAGAGGTACAGGGCTATGGCTACACCTTC,CAISEEVQGYGYTF